This TCR beta chain was recorded in a study of blood T cell repertoires in COVID-19. Study at large: Recovery meant two consecutive negative NP/OP PCR tests, professional clearance, or resolved symptoms.

Original handling: Amplification of reference gene primers was used by the study to estimate nucleated cell counts. Assay: immunoSEQ multiplex PCR; the TCRdb copy retains only in-frame clones and omits some. V, J and clone size are those of that table, while D and trimming were read from the DNA. The sample includes more than 200,000 clones, more than 75% of them seen just once. The CDR3 extends over 15 amino acids. From germline, CDR1 is SQVTM and CDR2 ANQGSEA. Trimming cost V 6 bases and J 1 base, with 18 bases left between them. Sequences were obtained from PBMCs or T cells enriched from blood (not recorded which). This clonotype was obtained from a man aged 30 to 45 in a cohort exposed to, infected with or recovered from COVID-19 (not recorded which). This rearrangement joins TRBV29-1 to TRBJ1-1; D perhaps matches TRBD1 (6 bases). The chain's CDR3 is CSVHTGLRKNTEAFF. In DNA, the CDR3 is TGCAGCGTGCACACAGGGCTGAGGAAGAACACTGAAGCTTTCTTT.